Each of the 26 T cell receptor beta chains below was sequenced from the same sample in a study of graft-versus-host responses after intestinal transplantation. TCRdb's table, derived via immunoSEQ multiplex PCR, lists solely in-frame clones and lacks some. This sample has roughly 23,000 clones, with 85% to 95% found just once. Specimen: PBMCs, collected 39 days after intestinal transplant. These TCRs come from a human patient who received an intestinal transplant, so some T cells may come from the graft donor.

The genes are TRBV5-1 and TRBJ2-1; TRBD1 might be the D (5 bases). This CDR3 is 19 amino acids long. V dropped 0 bases and J dropped 5 bases, with 24 bases sitting between them. Germline V gene sequence: CDR1 SGHRS, CDR2 YFSETQ. The CDR3 nucleotides read TGCGCCAGCAGCTTGGGCTTCGGACCTGTCCGGCCAGGGCACAATGAGCAGTTCTTC. Its translation is CASSLGFGPVRPGHNEQFF.

This chain uses TRBV6-4 with TRBJ2-3; possible D gene TRBD1, 5 bases. Germline CDR1 MRHNA, CDR2 SNTAGT. The CDR3 runs 14 residues. Trimming took off 0 bases at V and 2 bases at J, with 6 bases between the two ends. For the CDR3, the DNA is TGTGCCAGCAGTGACTCCAGGGACACAGATACGCAGTATTTT. As protein: CASSDSRDTDTQYF.

V gene TRBV27 combines with J gene TRBJ1-4, with TRBD1 matching over 9 bases. Germline trimming cut 0 bases from V and 8 bases from J; bases unmatched to any gene: 7. CDR3 size: 16 residues. Germline CDR1 reads MNHEY; CDR2 reads SMNVEV (reference sequence). This CDR3 reads CASSLSWGQGDEKLFF. The CDR3 bases are TGTGCCAGCAGTTTATCGTGGGGACAGGGTGACGAAAAACTGTTTTTT.

The chain joins TRBV7-4 to TRBJ2-5; 10 bases fit TRBD2. The CDR3 is made up of 17 amino acids. Germline CDR1 is SGHVT and CDR2 is SQSDAQ. Germline trimming cut 6 bases from V and 2 bases from J; bases unmatched to any gene: 12. The CDR3 sequence: CASRPHRGLAEQETQYF. CDR3 sequence (DNA): TGTGCCAGCAGGCCTCACAGAGGACTAGCGGAACAAGAGACCCAGTACTTC.

The chain is built from TRBV7-9 and TRBJ2-1; 10 bases match TRBD2. V gave up 1 base and J gave up 5 bases; unmatched junction bases: 5. Germline CDR1 is SEHNR and CDR2 is FQNEAQ (reference sequence). CDR3 length: 16 amino acids. CDR3 region: CASSLGSLAGDNEQFF. DNA for the CDR3: TGTGCCAGCAGCTTAGGGTCGCTAGCGGGAGACAATGAGCAGTTCTTC.

This clone has a single count. J is TRBJ2-3 and V is TRBV7-9; D not certain. The CDR3 has 13 residues. The ends were cut back, 1 base at V and 4 bases at J, with 6 bases in the middle. Germline loops: CDR1 SEHNR, CDR2 FQNEAQ (reference sequence). The CDR3 DNA is TGTGCCAGCAGCTTAGAACGCGCAGATACGCAGTATTTT. This codes for CASSLERADTQYF.

The rearrangement joins TRBV6-5 to TRBJ2-5; TRBD2 matches at 10 bases. The closer fit of TRBJ2-7 to the DNA end suggests the J call may be wrong. The CDR3 has 13 amino acids. The germline V gene encodes CDR1 MNHEY and CDR2 SVGAGI. Here the CDR3 DNA reads TGTGCCACCCTGGCTAGCGGGAGCCACGAGCAGTACTTC. Protein product: CATLASGSHEQYF.

The chain recombines TRBV5-6 with TRBJ2-7, with TRBD2 matching over 11 bases. Germline V gene lookup returns CDR1 SGHDT and CDR2 YYEEEE. The trim removed 4 bases at V and 7 bases at J, leaving 7 bases unmatched. CDR3 size: 14 residues. CDR3 bases: TGTGCCAGCAGCCGGACTAGCGGGCCCTGGGAGCAGTACTTC. Its translation: CASSRTSGPWEQYF.

This sequence joins TRBV2 and TRBJ2-3; perhaps TRBD2 as D (6 bases). V was cut by 4 bases and J by 4 bases, with 18 bases left in between. This CDR3 has 16 amino acids. The germline V gene has CDR1 SNHLY and CDR2 FYNNEI. CDR3 sequence: CASSVSLSGLPDTQYF. Here the CDR3 DNA reads TGTGCCAGCAGTGTCTCGTTATCGGGACTCCCAGATACGCAGTATTTT.

This chain links TRBV5-1 with TRBJ1-2, with 8 bases fitting TRBD1. The CDR3 is 17 amino acids. Per germline, CDR1 SGHRS and CDR2 YFSETQ. V lost 4 bases to trimming and J lost 0 bases; unmatched junction nucleotides: 11. Here the CDR3 reads CASSLRDRPYSNYGYTF. CDR3 nucleotides: TGCGCCAGCAGCCTCCGGGACAGGCCATACTCTAACTATGGCTACACCTTC.

The CDR3 nucleotides are TGTGCCAGCAGGGGGGGGCCTAGCGAGTACCAAGAGACCCAGTACTTC. This encodes CASRGGPSEYQETQYF. V and J are TRBV7-9 and TRBJ2-5, with TRBD2 as a possible D gene (7 bases). Trimming took off 6 bases at V and 0 bases at J, with 17 bases between the two ends. The CDR3 sequence is 16 residues long. Germline-derived CDR1 and CDR2 are SEHNR and FQNEAQ (reference sequence).

This clone was found once. The chain is built from TRBV2 and TRBJ2-1; D may match TRBD1 or TRBD2 (5 bases each). Trimming pared 6 bases from V and 4 bases from J, leaving 10 bases between. CDR1 SNHLY and CDR2 FYNNEI come from the germline V gene. The CDR3 has 13 residues. The CDR3 bases are TGTGCCAGCAGCCGGGACCAGTACAATGAGCAGTTCTTC. Its protein is CASSRDQYNEQFF.

This clone came up once. V and J are TRBV19 and TRBJ2-7, with D possibly TRBD1 on 5 matching bases. Looked up from germline, CDR1 is LNHDA and CDR2 is SQIVND (reference sequence). The V and J ends lost 3 bases and 3 bases respectively, with 9 bases between them. This CDR3 spans 13 amino acids. This chain's CDR3 is CASSISTGYEQYF. CDR3 DNA: TGTGCCAGTAGTATTTCCACAGGCTACGAGCAGTACTTC. Complete variable domain (other parts from reference TRBV19 and TRBJ2-7): DGGITQSPKYLFRKEGQNVTLSCEQNLNHDAMYWYRQDPGQGLRLIYYSQIVNDFQKGDIAEGYSVSREKKESFPLTVTSAQKNPTAFYLCASSISTGYEQYFGPGTRLTVT.

This chain's CDR3 is CASSLAGGSAGELFF. The CDR3 DNA reads as TGCGCCAGCAGCCTAGCCGGGGGTTCAGCCGGGGAGCTGTTTTTT. The chain has TRBV5-1 and TRBJ2-2, with D perhaps TRBD2 (6 bases). V lost 4 bases and J lost 6, with 16 bases in between. The CDR3 consists of 15 residues. Germline loops: CDR1 SGHRS, CDR2 YFSETQ.

The chain carries TRBV7-9 and TRBJ1-5, with 9 bases lining up with TRBD1. This CDR3 is built from 15 residues. CDR1 SEHNR and CDR2 FQNEAQ come from the germline V gene (reference sequence). Trimming took 1 base from V and 7 from J; bases not matched to a gene: 5. The CDR3 here is CASSLVGQGRQPQHF. DNA of the CDR3: TGTGCCAGCAGCTTAGTTGGACAGGGGAGGCAGCCCCAGCATTTT.

This clone was counted once. The chain is built from TRBV6-1 and TRBJ2-3; TRBD1 agrees at 9 bases. Trimming took 10 bases from V and 3 from J; bases not matched to a gene: 11. Germline V gene sequence: CDR1 MNHNS, CDR2 SASEGT. This CDR3 has 15 residues. The CDR3 reads CAKPRDRVSTDTQYF. The CDR3 nucleotides read TGTGCCAAACCCAGGGACAGGGTAAGTACAGATACGCAGTATTTT.

The V call is TRBV7-6, the J call TRBJ1-2, with TRBD1 identical over 8 bases. The CDR3 extends over 14 amino acids. CDR1 is SGHVS and CDR2 is FNYEAQ in the germline V gene. V shed 4 bases and J 8 bases; nucleotides not matched to a gene: 9. Here the CDR3 DNA reads TGTGCCAGCAGCTGGACAGCAGGGGGCCGGGGCTACACCTTC. Translated: CASSWTAGGRGYTF.

V usage is TRBV7-8 and J usage is TRBJ1-6; 7 nucleotides match TRBD1. The germline CDR1 and CDR2 sequences are SGHVS and FQNEAQ. Losses at the gene ends were 2 bases for V and 3 bases for J; bases not matched to a gene: 7. The CDR3 sequence is 17 residues long. In nucleotides, the CDR3 is TGTGCCAGCAGCTTACAGACAGGGTATCGCTATAATTCACCCCTCCACTTT. Its protein is CASSLQTGYRYNSPLHF.

This chain links TRBV10-3 with TRBJ1-1, with 8 nucleotides matching TRBD1. The CDR3 sequence is 19 residues long. J gave up 0 bases and V 5 bases, and 17 bases lay outside the gene matches. Germline V gene data show CDR1 as ENHRY and CDR2 as SYGVKD. The CDR3 DNA follows: TGTGCCATCAGTCGGCTCTTATCAACAGGGGGATATCTGAACACTGAAGCTTTCTTT. Protein product: CAISRLLSTGGYLNTEAFF.

The J gene is TRBJ1-3, the V gene TRBV5-1; no clear D gene. The CDR3 has 14 amino acids. The germline gives CDR1 SGHRS, CDR2 YFSETQ. V dropped 2 bases and J dropped 2 bases, with 8 bases sitting between them. The CDR3 region is CASSFAGAGNTIYF. CDR3 bases: TGCGCCAGCAGCTTCGCGGGCGCTGGAAACACCATATATTTT.

The V gene is TRBV4-1, the J gene TRBJ2-1, with TRBD2 as a possible D gene (7 bases). Germline CDR1 reads MGHRA; CDR2 reads YSYEKL. V lost 1 base to trimming and J lost 0 bases, with 19 bases between them. CDR3 length: 19 residues. DNA for the CDR3: TGCGCCAGCAGCCAAGGGCCGGGGGGCGGGCCGAGCTCCTACAATGAGCAGTTCTTC. Residues: CASSQGPGGGPSSYNEQFF.

This sequence joins TRBV27 and TRBJ2-7, with TRBD2 matching over 10 bases. Germline CDR1 and CDR2: MNHEY and SMNVEV (reference sequence). CDR3 size: 15 residues. Losses at the gene ends were 6 bases for V and 2 bases for J; bases not matched to a gene: 7. The CDR3 loop is CASSPRTSGTYEQYF. As DNA, the CDR3 is TGTGCCAGCAGCCCGAGGACTAGCGGAACCTACGAGCAGTACTTC.

J is TRBJ2-1 and V is TRBV5-1; no reliable D call. CDR1 and CDR2 from the germline V gene are SGHRS and YFSETQ. V was cut by 0 bases and J by 9 bases, with 7 bases left in between. The CDR3 covers 12 residues. This CDR3 is CASSLGQGEQFF. The CDR3 DNA is TGCGCCAGCAGCTTGGGGCAAGGTGAGCAGTTCTTC.

The rearrangement joins TRBV7-3 to TRBJ2-1; 10 nucleotides agree with TRBD1. CDR3 length equals 12 residues. Germline V lookup: CDR1 SGHTA, CDR2 FQGTGA. With V trimmed by 3 bases and J by 13 bases, 3 bases remained unmatched. This CDR3 reads CASSFDRGLQFF. The CDR3 DNA sequence: TGTGCCAGCAGCTTCGACAGGGGGCTACAGTTCTTC.

J is TRBJ2-5 and V is TRBV7-6, with D perhaps matching TRBD2 (6 bases). Per germline, CDR1 SGHVS and CDR2 FNYEAQ. The CDR3 is made up of 13 amino acids. Deletions cut 3 bases from V and 1 base from J, with 6 bases between. The CDR3 reads CASSLGLQETQYF. The CDR3 coding sequence is TGTGCCAGCAGCTTGGGACTCCAAGAGACCCAGTACTTC.

The chain employs TRBV9 and TRBJ1-1; a possible D gene is TRBD1 (6 bases). The ends were cut back, 0 bases at V and 1 base at J, with 10 bases in the middle. Germline V gene data show CDR1 as SGDLS and CDR2 as YYNGEE. The CDR3 loop spans 15 amino acids. CDR3 DNA sequence: TGTGCCAGCAGCGTAGGGTTCAGGGGGAACACTGAAGCTTTCTTT. It specifies CASSVGFRGNTEAFF.